These 14 T cell receptor beta chains share one sample of origin, sequenced in a study of T-cell reconstitution after alpha-beta-depleted transplantation in children. Unique molecular identifiers were incorporated into the prepared TCRbeta library. TCRdb independently ran MiXCR on the PCR reads; one entry per CDR3 protein. Among 400,000 to 450,000 distinct CDR3 sequences listed, roughly 44% were seen once. The source was PBMCs, collected before TCRalphabeta/CD19-depleted stem cell transplant. All receptors derive from a girl aged 2 to 10 with aplastic anemia, due to receive a stem cell transplant.

The chain uses TRBV6-5 and TRBJ1-4; D is possibly TRBD1 (5 bases). Between the trimmed V and J ends, which lost 2 bases and 13 bases, there was a span of 26 bases. The CDR3 totals 17 residues. Germline loops: CDR1 MNHEY, CDR2 SVGAGI. CDR3 DNA: TGTGCCAGCAGTTACGCCCGGGACGGAGGTCTTTCTTGGGGACTGTTTTTT. Its protein product is CASSYARDGGLSWGLFF.

This clonotype has a count of ten or more. The genes are TRBV5-1 and TRBJ1-4; D remains unclear. The V end lost 3 bases, the J end lost 10 bases, and 19 bases lay between the germline ends. This CDR3 is 15 amino acids long. CDR1 is SGHRS, CDR2 YFSETQ, per germline. The CDR3 reads CASSSQDSRRGKLFF. The CDR3 bases are TGCGCCAGCAGCTCCCAGGACTCCCGACGGGGAAAACTGTTTTTT.

The chain carries TRBV29-1 and TRBJ1-3, with D hard to call. This CDR3 has 11 residues. Trimming took off 7 bases at V and 0 bases at J, with 4 bases between the two ends. Per the germline V gene, CDR1 is SQVTM and CDR2 is ANQGSEA. CDR3 loop: CSAYSGNTIYF. CDR3 DNA: TGCAGCGCCTACTCTGGAAACACCATATATTTT.

This chain uses TRBV20-1 with TRBJ2-1; 15 nucleotides align to TRBD2. The ends lost 7 bases at V and 7 bases at J; junction bases unmatched: 5. The CDR3 contains 14 residues. The germline CDR1 and CDR2 sequences are DFQATT and SNEGSKA (reference sequence). This CDR3 is CSVRTSGRGNEQFF. The CDR3 nucleotides are TGCAGTGTCCGGACTAGCGGGAGGGGGAATGAGCAGTTCTTC.

The J gene is TRBJ1-1, the V gene TRBV5-5; perhaps TRBD1 as D (5 bases). The V gene lost 4 bases and the J gene lost 3 bases, with 19 bases spanning the gap. Germline V gene sequence: CDR1 SGHKS, CDR2 YYEKEE (reference sequence). The CDR3 has 16 residues. In DNA form, the CDR3 reads TGTGCCAGCAGCCCCGGGACTAGGAGTTGGGACACTGAAGCTTTCTTT. Translation gives CASSPGTRSWDTEAFF.

V usage is TRBV6-5 and J usage is TRBJ1-6; D is unresolved. Germline CDR1 and CDR2: MNHEY and SVGAGI. The V end was cut by 2 bases, the J end by 14 bases, with 19 bases between. The CDR3 has 15 residues. CDR3 sequence (DNA): TGTGCCAGCAGTTACGAGGCCCCGTCGGTTGAGACCCTCCACTTT. It translates to CASSYEAPSVETLHF.

This clonotype has ten or more counts. V is TRBV10-2 and J is TRBJ2-7; D perhaps matches TRBD2 (6 bases). V was shortened by 6 bases and J by 3 bases, with 9 bases between the two germline ends. Germline V gene lookup returns CDR1 WSHSY and CDR2 SAAADI. This CDR3 contains 12 residues. CDR3 amino acids: CASSGSGYEQYF. The CDR3 coding sequence is TGCGCCAGCAGCGGTAGCGGCTACGAGCAGTACTTC.

This clonotype was detected only a few times. The chain employs TRBV20-1 and TRBJ2-3; no clear D gene. V dropped 6 bases and J dropped 1 base, with 11 bases sitting between them. The CDR3 runs to 13 residues. From germline, CDR1 is DFQATT and CDR2 SNEGSKA (reference sequence). CDR3 coding DNA: TGCAGTGCCCTTGGGTACGGCACAGATACGCAGTATTTT. This sequence encodes CSALGYGTDTQYF.

In this sample, this clonotype turned up many times. V is TRBV19 and J is TRBJ2-3; D call uncertain. The V end was cut by 4 bases, the J end by 1 base, with 9 bases between. This CDR3 comprises 14 residues. Germline loops: CDR1 LNHDA, CDR2 SQIVND (reference sequence). CDR3 in DNA: TGTGCCAGTAGTAAATATGGGGGCACAGATACGCAGTATTTT. Encoded protein: CASSKYGGTDTQYF.

The rearrangement joins TRBV28 to TRBJ2-1, with 11 bases aligning to TRBD2. The V gene's germline CDR1 is MDHEN and CDR2 SYDVKM. V lost 5 bases to trimming and J lost 8 bases; unmatched junction nucleotides: 11. This CDR3 contains 16 residues. The CDR3 nucleotides are TGTGCCAGCAGTCATACACTAGCGGGAGATGGCGATGAGCAGTTCTTC. The encoded protein is CASSHTLAGDGDEQFF.

The chain uses TRBV5-1 and TRBJ1-5; 7 bases map to TRBD1. CDR3 length: 16 amino acids. Per the germline V gene, CDR1 is SGHRS and CDR2 is YFSETQ. With 0 bases clipped from V and 3 bases from J, the junction kept 6 bases outside the gene matches. The DNA for the CDR3 is TGCGCCAGCAGCTTGGAACCTACAGGGGTCAATCAGCCCCAGCATTTT. It encodes CASSLEPTGVNQPQHF.

This sequence joins TRBV29-1 and TRBJ2-5; D unclear. CDR3 length: 12 amino acids. Germline V gene data show CDR1 as SQVTM and CDR2 as ANQGSEA. V gave up 8 bases and J gave up 4 bases, with 14 bases separating them. The CDR3, as DNA: TGCAGCCCCCCCGACCCCGGAGAGACCCAGTACTTC. It encodes CSPPDPGETQYF.

At least ten counts were recorded for this clonotype. This sequence joins TRBV7-9 and TRBJ1-2; 10 bases are a match to TRBD1. V gave up 1 base and J gave up 7 bases; unmatched junction bases: 6. The CDR3 contains 15 residues. From germline, CDR1 is SEHNR and CDR2 FQNEAQ (reference sequence). CDR3 sequence reads: CASSLVDRGFLGYTF. The CDR3 nucleotides are TGTGCCAGCAGCTTAGTGGACAGGGGGTTTCTTGGCTACACCTTC.

V gene TRBV5-6 combines with J gene TRBJ1-2; a weak D match, TRBD1 (5 bases). Germline CDR1 is SGHDT and CDR2 is YYEEEE. CDR3 length equals 13 residues. The ends were cut back, 3 bases at V and 0 bases at J, with 6 bases in the middle. The DNA of the CDR3 is TGTGCCAGCAGCTGGGACCCTAACTATGGCTACACCTTC. Encoded protein: CASSWDPNYGYTF.